This TCR beta chain is drawn from a study of T cells in Graves' hyperthyroidism and ophthalmopathy. Study-level findings and limits: Clonotypes that were expanded in thyroid above 0.001 mostly appeared in blood too.

The PBMCs were taken from approximately 9.7 ml of fresh peripheral blood. Germline CDR1 and CDR2: SQVTM and ANQGSEA. Trimming left V 3 bases short and J 1 base short, with 9 bases between. The CDR3 runs to 13 residues. Amplification of TCR beta CDR3 regions was performed using RNA transcripts as template. First-round RT-PCR of the TCR CDR3 relied on the HTBI primer set. Using its own MiXCR run on the multiplex PCR reads, TCRdb lists one record per CDR3 protein. The data contain about 560,000 distinct CDR3 sequences, roughly 15% of them singletons. This clonotype has more than one count but fewer than ten. The target antigen is unknown.

The source material was blood. The V and J genes are TRBV29-1 and TRBJ1-1, with D unresolved. The origin of this receptor is a woman in her thirties or forties with Graves' hyperthyroidism. This chain's CDR3 is CSVEGQENTEAFF. DNA for the CDR3: TGCAGCGTTGAGGGCCAGGAGAACACTGAAGCTTTCTTT.